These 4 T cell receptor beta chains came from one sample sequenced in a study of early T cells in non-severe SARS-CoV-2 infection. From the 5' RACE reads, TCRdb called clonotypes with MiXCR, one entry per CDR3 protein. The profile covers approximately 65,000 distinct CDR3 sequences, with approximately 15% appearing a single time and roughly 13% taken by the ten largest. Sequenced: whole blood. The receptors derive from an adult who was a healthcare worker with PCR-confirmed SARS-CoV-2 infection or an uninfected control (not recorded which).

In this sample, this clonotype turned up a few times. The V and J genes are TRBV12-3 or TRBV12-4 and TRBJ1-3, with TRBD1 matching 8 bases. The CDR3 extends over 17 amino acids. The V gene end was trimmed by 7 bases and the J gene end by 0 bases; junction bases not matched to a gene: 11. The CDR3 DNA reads TGTGCCAGCAAACCAACAGGGGGTTCGGGCTCTGGAAACACCATATATTTT. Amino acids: CASKPTGGSGSGNTIYF.

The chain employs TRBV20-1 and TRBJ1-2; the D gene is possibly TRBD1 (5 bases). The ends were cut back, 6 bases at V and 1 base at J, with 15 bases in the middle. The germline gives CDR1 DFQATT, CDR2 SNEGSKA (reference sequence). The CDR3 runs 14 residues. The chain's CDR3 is CSAPAGRLNYGYTF. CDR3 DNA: TGCAGTGCCCCAGCGGGACGGCTTAACTATGGCTACACCTTC.

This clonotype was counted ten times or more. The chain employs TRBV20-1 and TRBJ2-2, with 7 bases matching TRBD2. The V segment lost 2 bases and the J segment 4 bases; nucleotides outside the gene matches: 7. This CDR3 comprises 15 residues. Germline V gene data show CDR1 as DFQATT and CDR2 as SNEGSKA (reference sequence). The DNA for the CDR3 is TGCAGTGCTAGAATTCCGATAGCGGGCACCGGGGAGCTGTTTTTT. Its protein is CSARIPIAGTGELFF.

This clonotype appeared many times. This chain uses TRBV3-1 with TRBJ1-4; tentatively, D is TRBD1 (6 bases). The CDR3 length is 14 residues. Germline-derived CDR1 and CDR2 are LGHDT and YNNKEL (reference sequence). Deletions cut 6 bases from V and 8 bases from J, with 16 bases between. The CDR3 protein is CASSIQGSREKLFF. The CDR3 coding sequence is TGTGCCAGCAGTATACAGGGAAGTCGAGAAAAACTGTTTTTT.